This is a list of T cell receptor beta chains from one sample in a study of hypomethylating agent response in myelodysplastic syndrome. Sequenced by immunoSEQ multiplex PCR; TCRdb stores in-frame clones only, minus some. The repertoire holds under 6,000 clones, with roughly 87% as singletons. Specimen: bone marrow, collected before or after starting hypomethylating agent treatment for myelodysplastic syndrome (not recorded which). The receptors stem from a human donor with myelodysplastic syndrome. CDR3s include the opening cysteine and the closing phenylalanine or tryptophan. The D gene is left open where the match is weak. The listing skips clone size in some rows; elsewhere it reads once, few, many or a size class.

CASSRQGQTEAFF	TGTGCCAGCAGTCGACAGGGACAGACTGAAGCTTTCTTT	.	TRBV2	TRBJ1-1	TRBD1
CATSRRQGSVTDTQYF	TGTGCCACCAGCAGACGACAGGGTTCTGTCACAGATACGCAGTATTTT	.	TRBV15	TRBJ2-3	TRBD1
CASQHTAGVKNEQFF	TGTGCCAGCCAACATACAGCGGGAGTTAAGAATGAGCAGTTCTTC	large	TRBV7-2	TRBJ2-1	TRBD2
CASTGLSTGGNTIYF	TGTGCCAGCACGGGACTAAGTACGGGAGGAAACACCATATATTTT	.	TRBV2	TRBJ1-3	.
CASGCAGQSRANVLTF	TGTGCTAGTGGTTGTGCAGGACAAAGTCGGGCCAACGTCCTGACTTTC	.	TRBV12-5	TRBJ2-6	.
CASSRGTGNYEQYF	TGTGCCAGCAGCCGCGGGACAGGCAATTACGAGCAGTACTTC	.	TRBV7-9	TRBJ2-7	TRBD1
CSVDNAREEADTQYF	TGCAGCGTTGATAACGCCAGGGAGGAGGCAGATACGCAGTATTTT	.	TRBV29-1	TRBJ2-3	.
CASSLGGGRLAQPQHF	TGTGCCAGCAGCTTAGGTGGGGGGCGCTTAGCTCAGCCCCAGCATTTT	.	TRBV7-2	TRBJ1-5	.
CASSTGTGTEAFF	TGTGCCAGCAGTACCGGGACAGGCACTGAAGCTTTCTTT	.	TRBV28	TRBJ1-1	TRBD1
CASSPGQGNTEAFF	TGTGCCAGCAGTCCGGGACAGGGAAACACTGAAGCTTTCTTT	.	TRBV6-6	TRBJ1-1	TRBD1
CASSQFDQPQHF	TGTGCCAGTAGTCAGTTTGATCAGCCCCAGCATTTT	few	TRBV19	TRBJ1-5	.
CASTSSGRATEQFF	TGTGCCAGTACCAGTAGCGGGAGGGCCACTGAGCAGTTCTTC	.	TRBV19	TRBJ2-1	TRBD2
CASSPPGLSYEQYF	TGTGCCAGCAGCCCTCCGGGACTATCCTACGAGCAGTACTTC	.	TRBV5-4	TRBJ2-7	TRBD2
CASSLGDGANVLTF	TGTGCCAGCAGCTTAGGGGATGGGGCCAACGTCCTGACTTTC	.	TRBV7-6	TRBJ2-6	.
CASSSVRGGLYEQYF	TGTGCCAGCAGTTCGGTCCGGGGGGGACTTTACGAGCAGTACTTC	.	TRBV6-5	TRBJ2-7	TRBD2
CASSILTGGELFF	TGTGCCAGTAGTATTCTCACGGGCGGGGAGCTGTTTTTT	.	TRBV19	TRBJ2-2	.
CASSPARRGKETQYF	TGTGCCAGCAGTCCCGCACGACGGGGGAAGGAGACCCAGTACTTC	.	TRBV28	TRBJ2-5	.
CASSRGGTQETQYF	TGTGCCAGCAGCCGAGGGGGGACGCAAGAGACCCAGTACTTC	once	TRBV25-1	TRBJ2-5	.
CGGEGGYEQYF	TGCGGGGGGGAGGGTGGCTACGAGCAGTACTTC	.	TRBV20-1	TRBJ2-7	TRBD2
CASPLAGDEQFF	TGTGCCAGCCCCCTAGCGGGCGATGAGCAGTTCTTC	.	TRBV6-1	TRBJ2-1	TRBD2
CASSLGPGGGTEAFF	TGTGCCAGCAGCTTAGGTCCAGGGGGGGGCACTGAAGCTTTCTTT	few	TRBV13	TRBJ1-1	TRBD1
CASSQEVGGTDTQYF	TGTGCCAGCAGCCAAGAGGTTGGCGGCACAGATACGCAGTATTTT	.	TRBV4-2	TRBJ2-3	.
CASSLERNTEAFF	TGTGCCAGCAGCTTAGAGAGGAACACTGAAGCTTTCTTT	.	TRBV11-1	TRBJ1-1	.
CASSLLRQETQYF	TGTGCCAGCAGCTTACTAAGACAAGAGACCCAGTACTTC	once	TRBV7-2	TRBJ2-5	.
CASSLLPLAGANEQYF	TGTGCCAGCAGCTTACTCCCCCTAGCGGGAGCGAACGAGCAGTACTTC	once	TRBV7-2	TRBJ2-7	TRBD2
CASSGYGGVSTDTQYF	TGTGCCAGCAGCGGGTATGGGGGGGTCTCCACAGATACGCAGTATTTT	once	TRBV5-8	TRBJ2-3	TRBD2
CASSVVSVAGGGEQYF	TGTGCCAGCAGCGTAGTATCGGTAGCGGGAGGCGGCGAGCAGTACTTC	.	TRBV9	TRBJ2-7	TRBD2
CASSNGQGHRLSPLHF	TGCGCCAGCAGCAATGGACAGGGGCACAGACTGTCACCCCTCCACTTT	.	TRBV4-3	TRBJ1-6	TRBD1
CASSYGADTDTQYF	TGTGCCAGCAGTTACGGGGCAGACACAGATACGCAGTATTTT	.	TRBV6-5	TRBJ2-3	.
CASSPGLAGRGYETQYF	TGTGCCAGCAGCCCCGGACTAGCGGGGAGAGGATATGAGACCCAGTACTTC	.	TRBV27	TRBJ2-5	TRBD2
CASSLRARGGGGVLTF	TGTGCCAGCAGCTTAAGGGCCCGTGGCGGGGGAGGCGTCCTGACTTTC	.	TRBV7-2	TRBJ2-6	TRBD2
CASSLAGGSVEQFF	TGTGCCAGCAGCTTAGCGGGCGGTTCCGTGGAGCAGTTCTTC	few	TRBV7-9	TRBJ2-1	.
CASSFAGPTDTQYF	TGTGCCAGCAGCTTCGCGGGGCCGACAGATACGCAGTATTTT	.	TRBV7-2	TRBJ2-3	.
CASSIGPGSNEQFF	TGTGCCAGTAGTATAGGACCGGGTTCCAATGAGCAGTTCTTC	.	TRBV19	TRBJ2-1	.
CASSLSGTVDEQFF	TGTGCCAGCAGCTTGAGCGGGACGGTGGATGAGCAGTTCTTC	.	TRBV7-2	TRBJ2-1	TRBD2
CASSSLDFHRDGYTF	TGTGCCAGCAGCTCCCTAGATTTCCACAGGGATGGCTACACCTTC	.	TRBV27	TRBJ1-2	.
CASTKGLDYNEQFF	TGTGCCAGCACGAAGGGACTAGACTACAATGAGCAGTTCTTC	.	TRBV6-6	TRBJ2-1	TRBD2
CASSFGDRSTNEKLFF	TGCGCCAGCAGCTTCGGAGACAGGTCAACTAATGAAAAACTGTTTTTT	.	TRBV5-1	TRBJ1-4	.
CASSPPTGLMDTQYF	TGTGCCAGCAGTCCCCCGACGGGGCTGATGGACACGCAGTATTTT	.	TRBV28	TRBJ2-3	.
CASSQDYWHTYEQYF	TGCGCCAGCAGCCAAGATTATTGGCACACCTACGAGCAGTACTTC	.	TRBV4-3	TRBJ2-7	.
CASSLERQATDTQYF	TGTGCCAGCAGCTTAGAACGGCAAGCCACAGATACGCAGTATTTT	.	TRBV7-2	TRBJ2-3	.
CASSRRGGRDTQYF	TGTGCCAGCAGCCGCCGGGGGGGCAGGGATACGCAGTATTTT	.	TRBV5-4	TRBJ2-3	TRBD2
CASTKAWGGETQYF	TGCGCCAGCACCAAAGCCTGGGGAGGAGAGACCCAGTACTTC	.	TRBV5-1	TRBJ2-5	.
CASSLTSGQETQYF	TGTGCCAGCTCACTCACTAGCGGACAAGAGACCCAGTACTTC	.	TRBV18	TRBJ2-5	TRBD2
CASSHLDRSHEQFF	TGCGCCAGCAGCCATCTCGACAGGTCCCATGAGCAGTTCTTC	.	TRBV4-3	TRBJ2-1	.
CAWTAPVQETQYF	TGTGCCTGGACAGCCCCGGTCCAAGAGACCCAGTACTTC	.	TRBV30	TRBJ2-5	.
CASSPPESQETQYF	TGTGCCAGCAGCCCACCCGAGTCACAAGAGACCCAGTACTTC	.	TRBV9	TRBJ2-5	.
CASSLEVGGDEKLFF	TGCGCCAGCAGCTTGGAAGTGGGGGGTGACGAAAAACTGTTTTTT	.	TRBV5-1	TRBJ1-4	.
CASSRSGGSQPQHF	TGTGCCAGCTCACGCTCAGGGGGCAGTCAGCCCCAGCATTTT	.	TRBV18	TRBJ1-5	TRBD1
CASRTMRVGGYTF	TGTGCCAGCAGGACCATGAGGGTGGGTGGCTACACCTTC	.	TRBV6-5	TRBJ1-2	.
CASSVFLAGRNTGELFF	TGTGCCAGCAGCGTATTTCTAGCGGGTCGAAACACCGGGGAGCTGTTTTTT	.	TRBV9	TRBJ2-2	TRBD2
CASSSPGSTGNQPQHF	TGTGCCAGCAGTTCTCCCGGGAGTACGGGCAATCAGCCCCAGCATTTT	.	TRBV28	TRBJ1-5	.
CATSEGGSNQPQHF	TGTGCCACCAGCGAGGGGGGGAGCAATCAGCCCCAGCATTTT	once	TRBV15	TRBJ1-5	.
CASSYGGTSGTDEQYF	TGTGCCAGCAGTTACGGCGGGACTAGCGGTACTGACGAGCAGTACTTC	.	TRBV6-5	TRBJ2-7	TRBD2
CASSSGTLTDTQYF	TGCGCCAGCAGCTCCGGGACTTTGACAGATACGCAGTATTTT	.	TRBV5-1	TRBJ2-3	.
CASSSGQGENQPQHF	TGTGCCAGCAGCTCTGGACAGGGGGAAAATCAGCCCCAGCATTTT	few	TRBV6-6	TRBJ1-5	TRBD1
CASSALNRVGYTF	TGTGCCAGCAGCGCGCTCAACAGGGTTGGCTACACCTTC	.	TRBV9	TRBJ1-2	.
CASSREDTQYF	TGTGCCAGCAGTAGGGAGGATACGCAGTATTTT	.	TRBV28	TRBJ2-3	.
CASSQTSGRGDTQYF	TGTGCCAGCAGCCAGACTAGCGGGAGAGGGGATACGCAGTATTTT	once	TRBV5-4	TRBJ2-3	TRBD2
CASSPALTGTGSGNEQFF	TGTGCCAGCTCACCAGCCCTAACCGGGACAGGATCGGGCAATGAGCAGTTCTTC	.	TRBV18	TRBJ2-1	TRBD1